A single sample gave rise to the 20 T cell receptor beta chains below, sequenced in a study of CD8+CD57+ T cells in acquired aplastic anemia. Both TCR beta VDJ combination and CDR3 sequence profiling were carried out. Genomic DNA was the template for this profiling. TCRdb re-called the reads with MiXCR, one entry per CDR3 protein. The sample yields around 190,000 distinct CDR3 sequences, about 59% seen once. Sequencing was carried out using sorted CD4+, CD8+, or CD8+CD57+ T cells (not recorded which) from PBMCs. The receptors come from a human donor in good health.

CDR3 bases: TGTGCCAGTAGTTGGGGGAATGAAGCTTTCTTT. Residues: CASSWGNEAFF. The rearrangement links TRBV19 to TRBJ1-1; perhaps TRBD1 as D (5 bases). Germline V gene data show CDR1 as LNHDA and CDR2 as SQIVND (reference sequence). The CDR3 runs to 11 residues. Trimming stripped 5 bases from V and 7 bases from J, with 8 bases between. The whole variable domain, filled in from reference TRBV19 and TRBJ1-1, reads DGGITQSPKYLFRKEGQNVTLSCEQNLNHDAMYWYRQDPGQGLRLIYYSQIVNDFQKGDIAEGYSVSREKKESFPLTVTSAQKNPTAFYLCASSWGNEAFFGQGTRLTVV.

V gene TRBV27 combines with J gene TRBJ2-1, with TRBD2 matching over 7 bases. The V gene end was trimmed by 3 bases and the J gene end by 3 bases; junction bases not matched to a gene: 5. The CDR3 is 15 residues long. Germline CDR1 and CDR2: MNHEY and SMNVEV (reference sequence). The CDR3 is CASSLGGESYNEQFF. CDR3 nucleotides: TGTGCCAGCAGTTTGGGAGGGGAGAGCTACAATGAGCAGTTCTTC.

The chain joins TRBV5-1 to TRBJ2-7; 7 bases align to TRBD2. V was clipped by 4 bases and J by 6 bases; unmatched bases: 10. The CDR3 has 14 amino acids. Germline CDR1 and CDR2: SGHRS and YFSETQ. CDR3 residues: CASSERTSRGEQYF. As DNA, the CDR3 is TGCGCCAGCAGCGAACGGACTAGTCGGGGCGAGCAGTACTTC.

The sample holds one count of this clonotype. This chain uses TRBV7-3 with TRBJ2-7; 15 bases line up with TRBD2. The CDR3 covers 19 residues. V was pared by 2 bases and J by 4 bases, with 12 bases of the junction left unmatched. Per germline, CDR1 SGHTA and CDR2 FQGTGA. CDR3 in DNA: TGTGCCAGCAGCTTATATTCCGGACTAGCGGGAGGGCCTAGGTACGAGCAGTACTTC. Translated, it gives CASSLYSGLAGGPRYEQYF.

This clonotype turned up a few times. The J gene is TRBJ2-7, the V gene TRBV24-1; 9 nucleotides line up with TRBD1. The CDR3 runs 16 residues. Germline V lookup: CDR1 KGHDR, CDR2 SFDVKD. J lost 0 bases, V lost 3 bases, and 5 bases had no gene match. The CDR3 is CATSDNPGQGSYEQYF. The CDR3 nucleotides are TGTGCCACCAGTGATAATCCGGGACAGGGCTCCTACGAGCAGTACTTC.

The chain carries TRBV7-8 and TRBJ1-5; D remains ambiguous. The length of the CDR3 is 12 residues. With 3 bases removed from V and 5 bases from J, the gap between germline ends came to 5 bases. CDR1 SGHVS and CDR2 FQNEAQ come from the germline V gene. Here the CDR3 DNA reads TGTGCCAGCAGCTTTCTGGATCAGCCCCAGCATTTT. Translating gives CASSFLDQPQHF.

This clonotype appeared a single time. V gene TRBV6-5 combines with J gene TRBJ2-1, with TRBD1 matching 7 bases. Unmatched junction bases numbered 3, after V lost 2 bases and J lost 2 bases. Germline V gene sequence: CDR1 MNHEY, CDR2 SVGAGI. The length of the CDR3 is 15 residues. The chain's CDR3 is CASSYHGQAYNEQFF. The CDR3 nucleotides are TGTGCCAGCAGTTACCACGGACAGGCCTACAATGAGCAGTTCTTC.

The rearrangement uses TRBV15 and TRBJ1-1; 7 bases line up with TRBD1. V shed 0 bases and J 7 bases; nucleotides not matched to a gene: 5. The CDR3 runs to 14 residues. CDR1 and CDR2 (germline): LNHNV, YYDKDF (reference sequence). In nucleotides, the CDR3 is TGTGCCACCAGCAGAGATCCGGGACAGATTGAAGCTTTCTTT. Its translation: CATSRDPGQIEAFF.

V gene TRBV15 combines with J gene TRBJ2-5; 10 nucleotides align to TRBD2. This CDR3 is built from 18 residues. The junction had 13 bases not matched to a gene; V was cut back by 4 bases and J by 2 bases. Germline V gene data show CDR1 as LNHNV and CDR2 as YYDKDF (reference sequence). The chain's CDR3 is CATSTARRGTSVQETQYF. The CDR3 DNA reads TGTGCCACCAGCACCGCCCGCCGGGGGACTAGCGTTCAAGAGACCCAGTACTTC.

This rearrangement joins TRBV7-6 to TRBJ1-1; D is unclear. The CDR3 covers 14 residues. CDR1 and CDR2 (germline): SGHVS, FNYEAQ. V was shortened by 1 base and J by 5 bases, with 11 bases between the two germline ends. Here the CDR3 DNA reads TGTGCCAGCAGCTTAGGGCAAGTAAGGACTGAAGCTTTCTTT. Encoded protein: CASSLGQVRTEAFF.

This clonotype came up once. This chain links TRBV25-1 with TRBJ1-4; no clear D gene. CDR3 length equals 14 residues. V was cut by 6 bases and J by 5 bases, with 13 bases left in between. Germline V CDR1 and CDR2: MGHDK, SYGVNS. CDR3 bases: TGTGCCAGCAGCAAGGCCCAGACAAATGAAAAACTGTTTTTT. It specifies CASSKAQTNEKLFF.

This clonotype came up a few times. DNA of the CDR3: TGCGCCAGCAGTGAGTCGGGACTCCCCTACGAGCAGTACTTC. It translates to CASSESGLPYEQYF. The rearrangement uses TRBV10-2 and TRBJ2-7; possibly TRBD2 for D (6 bases). The germline V and J ends were trimmed by 0 bases and 2 bases, with 8 bases remaining between them. The germline gives CDR1 WSHSY, CDR2 SAAADI. The CDR3 extends over 14 amino acids.

This clonotype has a count of ten or more. This chain uses TRBV7-9 with TRBJ2-7; 10 positions match TRBD1. Unmatched junction bases numbered 5, after V lost 4 bases and J lost 2 bases. CDR1 is SEHNR, CDR2 FQNEAQ, per germline (reference sequence). The CDR3 loop spans 15 amino acids. In DNA, the CDR3 is TGTGCCAGCAGCTCGGGACAGGGGCTTACCTACGAGCAGTACTTC. This codes for CASSSGQGLTYEQYF.

About this clonotype itself: One end of the junction does not line up with germline, which may come from a read error. This chain connects TRBV7-9 to TRBJ2-7, with D unclear. The CDR3 runs 15 residues. Per germline, CDR1 SEHNR and CDR2 FQNEAQ (reference sequence). The chain's CDR3 is CASSLAADWIHKQYF. The CDR3 DNA sequence: TGTGCCAGCAGCTTAGCGGCGGATTGGATCCACAAGCAGTACTTT.

This clonotype came up many times. V usage is TRBV5-4 and J usage is TRBJ2-5, with 9 bases fitting TRBD1. The CDR3 runs 14 residues. Per the germline V gene, CDR1 is SGHNT and CDR2 is YYREEE (reference sequence). The trim removed 4 bases at V and 5 bases at J, leaving 6 bases unmatched. Here the CDR3 reads CASSKDRGEETQYF. CDR3 DNA: TGTGCCAGCAGCAAGGACAGGGGAGAGGAGACCCAGTACTTC.

This clonotype has more than one count but fewer than ten. The chain recombines TRBV3-1 with TRBJ2-5; weak D call: TRBD1 (6 bases). Per germline, CDR1 LGHDT and CDR2 YNNKEL (reference sequence). This CDR3 comprises 16 residues. Trimming cost V 0 bases and J 2 bases, with 13 bases left between them. CDR3 residues: CASSQDWQGLQETQYF. The CDR3 nucleotides are TGTGCCAGCAGCCAAGATTGGCAGGGGTTACAAGAGACCCAGTACTTC.

The chain uses TRBV2 and TRBJ2-5; 12 bases are a match to TRBD1. Germline-derived CDR1 and CDR2 are SNHLY and FYNNEI. CDR3 length equals 15 residues. V was pared by 4 bases and J by 5 bases, with 5 bases of the junction left unmatched. The CDR3 protein is CASSGGTGGGETQYF. The CDR3 region has the DNA TGTGCCAGCAGTGGGGGGACAGGGGGCGGTGAGACCCAGTACTTC.

The rearrangement uses TRBV24-1 and TRBJ2-3, with TRBD1 matching over 7 bases. The CDR3 has 16 amino acids. V trimming: 3 bases; J trimming: 2 bases; junction bases outside the gene matches: 7. Looked up from germline, CDR1 is KGHDR and CDR2 is SFDVKD. CDR3 amino acids: CATSDRDSIFTDTQYF. The CDR3 DNA follows: TGTGCCACCAGTGATCGGGACAGTATATTCACAGATACGCAGTATTTT.

The chain couples TRBV29-1 to TRBJ1-1; a possible D gene is TRBD1 (5 bases). Trimming removed 6 bases at V and 5 bases at J, with 10 bases between. The CDR3 is made up of 11 amino acids. Germline values: CDR1 SQVTM, CDR2 ANQGSEA. The CDR3 DNA reads TGCAGCGTGGGGGGGATTACTGAAGCTTTCTTT. Translating gives CSVGGITEAFF.

The chain uses TRBV9 and TRBJ2-5; TRBD2 agrees at 7 bases. CDR1 and CDR2 from the germline V gene are SGDLS and YYNGEE. V gave up 4 bases and J gave up 0 bases; unmatched junction bases: 9. The CDR3 sequence is 16 residues long. CDR3 loop: CASSLRGNQYQETQYF. For the CDR3, the DNA is TGTGCCAGCAGCTTGCGGGGGAATCAGTACCAAGAGACCCAGTACTTC.